This T cell receptor beta chain was found in a study of blood T cell repertoires in COVID-19 (dated by TCRdb to the early 2020s). Turning to the overall study: The collaborator samples originated in the United States, Italy and Spain and spanned the acute and convalescent phases of COVID-19. The material from the prospective study consisted of cDNA or gDNA derived from T cells, B-cell-depleted T cells, or PBMCs. The repertoires were released in a freely available public database meant as a resource for research on the immune response to SARS-CoV-2. HLA class I and class II types, where available, came from metadata supplied by the sample provider rather than from assay-based typing. The samples were drawn from the first 160 participants of the ongoing ImmuneRACE study and from 1,254 subjects provided by 6 global collaborators. Subjects who had been exposed to COVID-19, were actively infected with it, or had recovered from it provided the deeply sampled blood TCRbeta repertoires that made up the dataset. The sample metadata nearly always contained a de-identified subject ID, COVID-19 status, age in years and sex.

Of note for this clone: There is no known antigen for this receptor. No base quality values were provided; no much bigger clone lies one nucleotide off.

TCRbeta CDR3 regions were amplified from genomic DNA using the immunoSEQ Assay, a bias-controlled multiplex PCR. The paper's data handling went like this. The number of nucleated cells in each sample was estimated from the amplification of reference gene primers within the assay. To quantify the absolute abundance of each unique TCRbeta CDR3 rearrangement, sequence reads were collapsed and filtered. For each sample, productive Simpson clonality was calculated by taking the square root of Simpson's diversity index across productive rearrangements. The table was pulled from immuneACCESS by TCRdb, which kept in-frame rearrangements only. Such tables lose some clones; where checked, under half of the loss comes from unresolved V genes, and the rest has no known cause. V and J calls and clone size are those listed in that table; D and trimming were worked out from the DNA. The sample data list approximately 34,000 clones, and roughly 80% of these were observed just once. Jointly, the top ten make up approximately 15% of the sample.

The study at large found these results: The quantity of clinical and demographic metadata differed by source and by participant and was supplied without curation.

The collaborating institutions used their own protocols to collect whole blood in K2EDTA tubes. For TCRbeta analysis, collaborators shipped samples as frozen whole blood, isolated PBMCs, or DNA extracted from either of those sample types. Taken from cysteine to phenylalanine, the CDR3 has 16 residues. Of all the DNA, just the CDR3 is kept, 48 bases in frame from base 1. V is trimmed back by 6 bases and J by 1 base, and the junction contains 6 bases that no gene match accounts for. CDR1 and CDR2 were assigned from the germline V gene as SGHTS and YDEGEE. Sequencing was done on a sample of peripheral blood. This sequence originates from a woman aged 70 to 79 with acute or convalescent COVID-19. The receptor chain draws on TRBV5-8 and TRBJ2-1; TRBD2 aligns with 11 central bases. Here is the DNA: TGTGCCAGCATCGCTAGCGGGAGGACGTCCTACAATGAGCAGTTCTTC. Translated, it gives CASIASGRTSYNEQFF.